This TCR beta chain was profiled in a study of T cells in Graves' hyperthyroidism and ophthalmopathy. Germline V CDR1 and CDR2: LNHDA, SQIVND (reference sequence). V was pared by 5 bases and J by 6 bases, with 9 bases between. This CDR3 spans 12 amino acids. Amplification targeted TCR beta CDR3 regions from RNA transcripts. Primed by the HTBI set, a first-round RT-PCR was run on the TCR CDR3. Each CDR3 protein is one row after TCRdb ran MiXCR on the multiplex PCR reads. The table lists almost 600,000 distinct CDR3 sequences, 46% of them singletons. Newly diagnosed hyperthyroidism, duration under 2 months, in patients aged 18 to 65.

The chain employs TRBV19 and TRBJ2-3, with a tentative D call TRBD2 (5 bases). This sequence was found in a woman aged 18-30 years with Graves' hyperthyroidism. Sequencing was done on a sample of peripheral blood or thyroid tissue (not recorded which). The DNA of the CDR3 is TGTGCCAGTAGTGTAGGACTGGATACGCAGTATTTT. Encoded protein: CASSVGLDTQYF. The whole variable domain, remainder taken from reference TRBV19 and TRBJ2-3, is DGGITQSPKYLFRKEGQNVTLSCEQNLNHDAMYWYRQDPGQGLRLIYYSQIVNDFQKGDIAEGYSVSREKKESFPLTVTSAQKNPTAFYLCASSVGLDTQYFGPGTRLTVL.